These 24 T cell receptor beta chains came from one sample sequenced in a study of blood T cells in healthy people across ages. For the second PCR, which ran for about 7 to 12 cycles, a sample-barcoded 5' primer and a J-beta primer mix were used. One entry per CDR3 protein results from TCRdb running MiXCR on the 5' RACE reads. The table shows 650,000 to 950,000 distinct CDR3 sequences, with around two fifths occurring only once. The sample comprised blood. All receptors derive from a man in his sixties in good health.

This chain links TRBV5-1 with TRBJ1-1; TRBD1 might be the D (5 bases). The CDR3 is 15 residues long. The germline V gene encodes CDR1 SGHRS and CDR2 YFSETQ. The V end was cut by 3 bases, the J end by 0 bases, with 12 bases between. The CDR3 protein is CASSWEGVVNTEAFF. DNA of the CDR3: TGCGCCAGCAGCTGGGAAGGGGTCGTGAACACTGAAGCTTTCTTT.

A remark on this clonotype: Since no conserved phenylalanine or tryptophan closes the CDR3, a read error is the likely cause. The chain is built from TRBV6-2 or TRBV6-3 and TRBJ1-6; maybe TRBD1 (5 bases). Germline loops: CDR1 MNHEY, CDR2 SVGEGT. With 6 bases removed from V and 8 bases from J, the gap between germline ends came to 20 bases. There are 16 residues in the CDR3. The CDR3 sequence is CASSPRGLKEDSPLHL. Written as DNA, the CDR3 is TGTGCCAGCAGCCCCCGGGGACTAAAAGAGGATTCACCCCTCCACCTT.

This clonotype was found a few times. The CDR3, as DNA: TGCAGCGTTGAAAAGGCTCGGACAGGGGGCTCCTACGAGCAGTACTTC. It translates to CSVEKARTGGSYEQYF. The chain joins TRBV29-1 to TRBJ2-7; the match to TRBD1 covers 10 bases. The V gene's germline CDR1 is SQVTM and CDR2 ANQGSEA. V gave up 2 bases and J gave up 0 bases; unmatched junction bases: 7. The CDR3 loop spans 16 amino acids.

This clonotype was seen only a few times. The chain employs TRBV5-1 and TRBJ2-3, with 7 positions matching TRBD1. The junction had 8 bases not matched to a gene; V was cut back by 7 bases and J by 0 bases. This CDR3 comprises 15 residues. Germline CDR1 is SGHRS and CDR2 is YFSETQ. For the CDR3, the DNA is TGCGCCAGCTCGAGAGGGGGCTGGAGCACAGATACGCAGTATTTT. This gives the protein CASSRGGWSTDTQYF.

In its sample, this clonotype was seen a few times. Here the CDR3 DNA reads TGTGCCAGCAGTTACTCGTCGCCAGACACTGAAGCTTTCTTT. It codes for CASSYSSPDTEAFF. J is TRBJ1-1 and V is TRBV6-2 or TRBV6-3; D is undetermined. CDR1 and CDR2 (germline): MNHEY, SVGEGT. This CDR3 is 14 amino acids long. Between the trimmed V and J ends, which lost 0 bases and 3 bases, there was a span of 8 bases.

The rearrangement links TRBV5-1 to TRBJ2-7; TRBD1 agrees at 10 bases. The J call may not be correct, given that the DNA end is closer to TRBJ2-4. Germline CDR1 is SGHRS and CDR2 is YFSETQ. The CDR3 has 15 amino acids. DNA of the CDR3: TGCGCCAGCAGCTATGGACAGGGGGAAAAAAACATTCAGTACTTC. Its protein is CASSYGQGEKNIQYF.

This chain joins TRBV20-1 and TRBJ2-3, with D perhaps matching TRBD1 or TRBD2 (5 bases each). The V gene's germline CDR1 is DFQATT and CDR2 SNEGSKA (reference sequence). This CDR3 region has 17 residues. V lost 5 bases and J 1 base, leaving 22 bases between the germline ends. CDR3 protein: CSAGLLNSGSGTDTQYF. The CDR3 DNA follows: TGCAGTGCTGGACTTCTCAACTCAGGGTCCGGCACAGATACGCAGTATTTT.

The chain links TRBV13 to TRBJ2-7; 9 positions agree with TRBD1. V shed 3 bases and J 10 bases; nucleotides not matched to a gene: 10. The CDR3 sequence is 14 residues long. Germline assignment: CDR1 PRHDT and CDR2 FYEKMQ (reference sequence). Here the CDR3 DNA reads TGTGCCAGCAGCTTCTCGGGACAGGGTCGAGCCCAGTACTTC. It yields the protein CASSFSGQGRAQYF. The full variable domain, in which reference TRBV13 and TRBJ2-7 provide the parts outside the CDR3, is AAGVIQSPRHLIKEKRETATLKCYPIPRHDTVYWYQQGPGQDPQFLISFYEKMQSDKGSIPDRFSAQQFSDYHSELNMSSLELGDSALYFCASSFSGQGRAQYFGPGTRLTVT.

The sample holds a few counts of this clonotype. The J gene is TRBJ2-1, the V gene TRBV7-2; D gene unclear. Between the trimmed V and J ends, which lost 7 bases and 6 bases, there was a span of 16 bases. The CDR3 covers 14 residues. CDR1 and CDR2 (germline): SGHTA, FQGNSA. This CDR3 is CASTPSFGSNEQFF. Here the CDR3 DNA reads TGTGCCAGCACCCCCAGTTTTGGGTCCAATGAGCAGTTCTTC.

In this sample, this clonotype turned up a few times. The rearrangement uses TRBV20-1 and TRBJ2-4, with a weak D call TRBD1 (6 bases). V dropped 6 bases and J dropped 0 bases, with 15 bases sitting between them. This CDR3 is 15 amino acids long. Per the germline V gene, CDR1 is DFQATT and CDR2 is SNEGSKA (reference sequence). This CDR3 reads CSARTQGLAKNIQYF. The CDR3 nucleotides read TGCAGTGCCCGAACACAGGGTTTAGCCAAAAACATTCAGTACTTC.

About this clonotype: It may be a read error: a sequence one base away is much more abundant. In DNA, the CDR3 is TGCGCCAGCAGCTTGATCGGCCTGCTAAACAATGAGCAGTACTTC. Protein product: CASSLIGLLNNEQYF. J is TRBJ2-5 and V is TRBV5-1, with D hard to call. The CDR3 totals 15 residues. Trimming took 1 base from V and 11 from J, leaving 21 bases between them. CDR1 and CDR2 (germline): SGHRS, YFSETQ.

V gene TRBV20-1 combines with J gene TRBJ2-7, with TRBD2 identical over 9 bases. This CDR3 has 13 amino acids. Per the germline V gene, CDR1 is DFQATT and CDR2 is SNEGSKA (reference sequence). V lost 2 bases and J lost 8; bases outside the gene matches: 7. This CDR3 is CSARQAGGMQQYF. The CDR3 coding sequence is TGCAGTGCTAGACAAGCGGGGGGTATGCAGCAGTACTTC.

This clonotype was counted a single time. The rearrangement links TRBV11-2 to TRBJ2-7; 10 bases are shared with TRBD1. CDR1 is SGHAT and CDR2 is FQNNGV in the germline V gene. The CDR3 length is 14 residues. With 6 bases clipped from V and 3 bases from J, the junction kept 5 bases outside the gene matches. The chain's CDR3 is CASRSGTGDYEQYF. The CDR3, as DNA: TGTGCCAGCAGGTCCGGGACAGGGGACTACGAGCAGTACTTC.

The chain combines TRBV9 with TRBJ1-4, with no clear D. This CDR3 is 14 amino acids long. Trimming removed 4 bases from V and 7 bases from J, with 14 bases in between. CDR1 is SGDLS and CDR2 is YYNGEE in the germline V gene. The CDR3 is CASSPEGMGEKLFF. As DNA, the CDR3 is TGTGCCAGCAGCCCAGAGGGTATGGGTGAAAAACTGTTTTTT. The full variable domain, in which reference TRBV9 and TRBJ1-4 provide the parts outside the CDR3, is DSGVTQTPKHLITATGQRVTLRCSPRSGDLSVYWYQQSLDQGLQFLIQYYNGEERAKGNILERFSAQQFPDLHSELNLSSLELGDSALYFCASSPEGMGEKLFFGSGTQLSVL.

This chain joins TRBV29-1 and TRBJ2-1, with TRBD2 as a possible D gene (7 bases). Per germline, CDR1 SQVTM and CDR2 ANQGSEA. V lost 3 bases, J lost 15 bases, and 18 bases lay in between. The length of the CDR3 is 12 residues. CDR3 in amino acids: CSVEPRPRGAFF. CDR3 nucleotide sequence: TGCAGCGTTGAGCCAAGACCTCGGGGGGCGTTCTTC.

The chain is built from TRBV7-9 and TRBJ2-3; no firm D call. Germline V gene sequence: CDR1 SEHNR, CDR2 FQNEAQ (reference sequence). CDR3 length: 13 residues. Between the trimmed V and J ends, which lost 5 bases and 5 bases, there was a span of 11 bases. This CDR3 reads CASSPQLEDTQYF. The DNA for the CDR3 is TGTGCCAGCAGCCCGCAACTGGAAGATACGCAGTATTTT.

The V call is TRBV5-1, the J call TRBJ2-3; D uncertain. Trimming shortened V by 4 bases and J by 0 bases, and 15 bases separated the two germline ends. The CDR3 length is 16 residues. The V gene's germline CDR1 is SGHRS and CDR2 YFSETQ. The CDR3, as DNA: TGCGCCAGCAGCGAGATGGGAACAACTAGCACAGATACGCAGTATTTT. This sequence encodes CASSEMGTTSTDTQYF. The variable domain in full, with the rest retrieved from reference TRBV5-1 and TRBJ2-3, is KAGVTQTPRYLIKTRGQQVTLSCSPISGHRSVSWYQQTPGQGLQFLFEYFSETQRNKGNFPGRFSGRQFSNSRSEMNVSTLELGDSALYLCASSEMGTTSTDTQYFGPGTRLTVL.

J is TRBJ1-5 and V is TRBV7-2; no clear D. Germline CDR1 and CDR2: SGHTA and FQGNSA. This CDR3 region has 14 residues. V lost 5 bases and J lost 3, with 11 bases in between. CDR3 residues: CASSVKHFNQPQHF. The CDR3 bases are TGTGCCAGCAGCGTAAAACACTTCAATCAGCCCCAGCATTTT.

This clonotype was counted between two and nine times. The chain uses TRBV3-1 and TRBJ1-6; no firm D call. This CDR3 contains 14 residues. V was clipped by 3 bases and J by 8 bases, with 11 bases between them. The germline CDR1 and CDR2 sequences are LGHDT and YNNKEL (reference sequence). This CDR3 is CASSQSLQYSPLHF. The CDR3 DNA reads TGTGCCAGCAGCCAGTCCCTTCAATATTCACCCCTCCACTTT.

This clonotype was counted a few times. This chain uses TRBV30 with TRBJ2-7; no definite D call. V lost 4 bases, J lost 1 base, and 14 bases lay in between. The CDR3 covers 14 residues. Germline V gene data show CDR1 as GTSNPN and CDR2 as SVGIG (reference sequence). CDR3 DNA sequence: TGTGCCTGGACACCGGGCCAAGCATCCTACGAGCAGTACTTC. Protein product: CAWTPGQASYEQYF.

This clonotype was seen a few times. The rearrangement joins TRBV5-1 to TRBJ2-1; 10 nucleotides align to TRBD2. Germline CDR1 is SGHRS and CDR2 is YFSETQ. The CDR3 spans 19 residues. After removal of 0 bases from V and 4 bases from J, the junction contained 13 bases not matched to a gene. The CDR3 sequence is CASSLGLAGREGAYNEQFF. The CDR3 coding sequence is TGCGCCAGCAGCTTGGGACTAGCGGGCCGGGAAGGGGCATACAATGAGCAGTTCTTC.

This clonotype was counted many times. The chain links TRBV28 to TRBJ2-4, with D perhaps TRBD1 or TRBD2 (5 bases each). V was trimmed by 2 bases and J by 3 bases, leaving 11 bases between them. The CDR3 runs to 15 residues. Germline CDR1 reads MDHEN; CDR2 reads SYDVKM. CDR3 protein: CASSLGGGGKNIQYF. CDR3 DNA: TGTGCCAGCAGTTTAGGGGGTGGAGGCAAAAACATTCAGTACTTC.

This clonotype was observed a few times. The chain uses TRBV7-8 and TRBJ1-6; TRBD1 matches at 7 bases. CDR1 is SGHVS, CDR2 FQNEAQ, per germline. The length of the CDR3 is 14 residues. V trimming: 5 bases; J trimming: 9 bases; junction bases outside the gene matches: 7. The CDR3 DNA follows: TGTGCCAGCAGCCTCCCCGGACAGGCTTCACCCCTCCACTTT. The encoded protein is CASSLPGQASPLHF.

V is TRBV9 and J is TRBJ2-4; D tentatively reads TRBD1 or TRBD2 (5 bases each). Looked up from germline, CDR1 is SGDLS and CDR2 is YYNGEE. The CDR3 is made up of 15 amino acids. With 3 bases removed from V and 13 bases from J, the gap between germline ends came to 23 bases. The CDR3 is CASSDRDRSHNEQYF. Written as DNA, the CDR3 is TGTGCCAGCAGCGACCGGGACCGAAGTCACAATGAGCAGTACTTC. The complete variable domain, with remaining parts taken from reference TRBV9 and TRBJ2-4, reads DSGVTQTPKHLITATGQRVTLRCSPRSGDLSVYWYQQSLDQGLQFLIQYYNGEERAKGNILERFSAQQFPDLHSELNLSSLELGDSALYFCASSDRDRSHNEQYFGAGTRLSVL.